This TCR beta chain was retrieved from a study of T cells in Graves' hyperthyroidism and ophthalmopathy. Template material for amplifying TCR beta CDR3 regions consisted of RNA transcripts. In the first-round RT-PCR of the TCR CDR3, the HTBI primer set was used. TCRdb processed the multiplex PCR reads anew with MiXCR; each CDR3 protein has one entry. The data contain almost 600,000 distinct CDR3 sequences, around 14% of them singletons. J was trimmed by 7 bases and V by 4 bases; bases with no gene match: 7. CDR1 is MDHEN, CDR2 SYDVKM, per germline. The CDR3 loop spans 15 amino acids. This clonotype was recorded many times.

The TCR comes from a woman in her 30s with Graves' hyperthyroidism that later progressed to Graves' ophthalmopathy. The chain recombines TRBV28 with TRBJ1-6; 7 bases align to TRBD1. Input material: blood. As DNA, the CDR3 is TGTGCCAGCAGTTCACCCGGGACAGACAATTCACCCCTCCACTTT. Amino acid sequence: CASSSPGTDNSPLHF.